This is a list of T cell receptor beta chains from one sample in a study of beta chain features in type 1 diabetes. Profiled with immunoSEQ multiplex PCR; TCRdb holds only in-frame clones, not every one. Of around 19,000 clones listed, about 50% were seen once; the top ten hold around 0.45%. Material: stem cell memory CD4+ T cells from blood. The receptors derive from a man between 18 and 35 years old in good health. Each CDR3 is given with its conserved first and last residue. D genes are given only for firm matches. Rows may omit the clone size; those that give it use once, few, many or a size class.

j_gene: TRBJ1-1; abundance: few; d_gene: NA; v_gene: TRBV29-1; CDR3nt: TGCAGCGTTGAAGAAAGACTGGGCACTGAAGCTTTCTTT; CDR3aa: CSVEERLGTEAFF
j_gene: TRBJ2-3; abundance: NA; d_gene: NA; v_gene: TRBV6-5; CDR3nt: TGTGCCAGTGGTAGGGGCCTTAGCACAGATACGCAGTATTTT; CDR3aa: CASGRGLSTDTQYF
j_gene: TRBJ1-2; abundance: NA; d_gene: NA; v_gene: TRBV23-1; CDR3nt: TGCGCCAGTACCTTAGATAGGGGGGAGGGAGCCTATGGCTACACCTTC; CDR3aa: CASTLDRGEGAYGYTF
j_gene: TRBJ2-3; abundance: few; d_gene: TRBD2; v_gene: TRBV11-2; CDR3nt: TGTGCCAGCAGCCAAACCGGGACTATCACAGATACGCAGTATTTT; CDR3aa: CASSQTGTITDTQYF
j_gene: TRBJ2-7; abundance: NA; d_gene: NA; v_gene: TRBV29-1; CDR3nt: TGCAGCGTTGGGCGGGACTACGAGCAGTACTTC; CDR3aa: CSVGRDYEQYF
j_gene: TRBJ1-1; abundance: few; d_gene: NA; v_gene: TRBV10-3; CDR3nt: TGTGCCGTGACAGGGAACACTGAAGCTTTCTTT; CDR3aa: CAVTGNTEAFF
j_gene: TRBJ2-5; abundance: few; d_gene: NA; v_gene: TRBV29-1; CDR3nt: TGCAGCGGGGGATCGGCAGGGGCTGGGGAGACCCAGTACTTC; CDR3aa: CSGGSAGAGETQYF
j_gene: TRBJ2-7; abundance: few; d_gene: NA; v_gene: TRBV7-2; CDR3nt: TGTGCCAGCAGCTCCTTCTACGAGCAGTACTTC; CDR3aa: CASSSFYEQYF
j_gene: TRBJ2-5; abundance: NA; d_gene: NA; v_gene: TRBV11-2; CDR3nt: TGTGCCAGCAGCTGGCCCCATAACGGAGGGGAGACCCAGTACTTC; CDR3aa: CASSWPHNGGETQYF
j_gene: TRBJ1-4; abundance: NA; d_gene: TRBD1; v_gene: TRBV2; CDR3nt: TGTGCCAGCAGGGGGACAGGAATTAATGAAAAACTGTTTTTT; CDR3aa: CASRGTGINEKLFF
j_gene: TRBJ2-5; abundance: NA; d_gene: NA; v_gene: TRBV9; CDR3nt: TGTGCCAGCAGCGGAGCCGCAAATCAAGAGACCCAGTACTTC; CDR3aa: CASSGAANQETQYF
j_gene: TRBJ2-5; abundance: NA; d_gene: NA; v_gene: TRBV7-9; CDR3nt: TGTGCCAGCAGCTTTCCCACAGCCGGCCCTCAAGAGACCCAGTACTTC; CDR3aa: CASSFPTAGPQETQYF
j_gene: TRBJ2-5; abundance: NA; d_gene: NA; v_gene: TRBV5-8; CDR3nt: TGTGCCAGCAGCCCCATTCTCCCGGAGCGGGAGACCCAGTACTTC; CDR3aa: CASSPILPERETQYF
j_gene: TRBJ1-6; abundance: NA; d_gene: TRBD1; v_gene: TRBV7-2; CDR3nt: TGTGCCAGCAGCGCCGGGACAGGGGCGAACTCACCCCTCCACTTT; CDR3aa: CASSAGTGANSPLHF
j_gene: TRBJ2-6; abundance: few; d_gene: TRBD2; v_gene: TRBV27; CDR3nt: TGTGCCAGCAGTTTCGGCGAGGGGAGGGCTGGGGCCAACGTCCTGACTTTC; CDR3aa: CASSFGEGRAGANVLTF
j_gene: TRBJ1-2; abundance: few; d_gene: NA; v_gene: TRBV7-2; CDR3nt: TGTGCCAGCAGCTTAGCTCGGGATAACTATGGCTACACCTTC; CDR3aa: CASSLARDNYGYTF
j_gene: TRBJ2-1; abundance: NA; d_gene: NA; v_gene: TRBV2; CDR3nt: TGTGCCAGCAGTGCTCTTGCAGGGCTGTACAATGAGCAGTTCTTC; CDR3aa: CASSALAGLYNEQFF
j_gene: TRBJ2-3; abundance: NA; d_gene: NA; v_gene: TRBV19; CDR3nt: TGTGCCAGCCGGACGCGGGCTGGCGCAGATACGCAGTATTTT; CDR3aa: CASRTRAGADTQYF
j_gene: TRBJ2-3; abundance: NA; d_gene: TRBD1; v_gene: TRBV19; CDR3nt: TGTGCCAGTAGCCTCCTAGGAAGACAGGGGACAGATACGCAGTATTTT; CDR3aa: CASSLLGRQGTDTQYF
j_gene: TRBJ2-3; abundance: NA; d_gene: TRBD1; v_gene: TRBV7-9; CDR3nt: TGTGCCAGCAGCTTGACAGGGGGCTCAGATACGCAGTATTTT; CDR3aa: CASSLTGGSDTQYF
j_gene: TRBJ2-7; abundance: few; d_gene: TRBD1; v_gene: TRBV29-1; CDR3nt: TGCAGCGTGGACCTCCCCGGGACAGGGTCCTACGAGCAGTACTTC; CDR3aa: CSVDLPGTGSYEQYF
j_gene: TRBJ2-1; abundance: few; d_gene: NA; v_gene: TRBV21-1; CDR3nt: TGTGCCAGCAGCAAAGCACCCGGGACAGGGGTTGGCAATGAGCAGTTCTTC; CDR3aa: CASSKAPGTGVGNEQFF
j_gene: TRBJ2-5; abundance: NA; d_gene: NA; v_gene: TRBV27; CDR3nt: TGTGCCAGCCGCCAATGGGAGAGAGAGACCCAGTACTTC; CDR3aa: CASRQWERETQYF
j_gene: TRBJ2-3; abundance: NA; d_gene: TRBD1; v_gene: TRBV5-5; CDR3nt: TGTGCCAGCAGCTACTTTAGAGGACAGGGGGCTACAGATACGCAGTATTTT; CDR3aa: CASSYFRGQGATDTQYF
j_gene: TRBJ2-7; abundance: few; d_gene: TRBD1; v_gene: TRBV28; CDR3nt: TGTGCCAGCAGCCTAGGCCTGCGGGACAGGGTTTACGAGCAGTACTTC; CDR3aa: CASSLGLRDRVYEQYF
j_gene: TRBJ2-7; abundance: NA; d_gene: TRBD1; v_gene: TRBV5-4; CDR3nt: TGTGCCAGCAGTTTCCGGACAGGGGGCGAGCAGTACTTC; CDR3aa: CASSFRTGGEQYF
j_gene: TRBJ1-5; abundance: once; d_gene: NA; v_gene: TRBV7-9; CDR3nt: TGTGCCAGCAACGCTTTGGAGGGAAATCAGCCCCAGCATTTT; CDR3aa: CASNALEGNQPQHF
j_gene: TRBJ2-7; abundance: NA; d_gene: TRBD1; v_gene: TRBV30; CDR3nt: TGTGCCTGGAGTGTACGAGGGGGCGGCGAGCAGTACTTC; CDR3aa: CAWSVRGGGEQYF
j_gene: TRBJ2-5; abundance: NA; d_gene: TRBD1; v_gene: TRBV4-3; CDR3nt: TGCGCCAGCAGCCGTACACAGGGGGCGCACGAGACCCAGTACTTC; CDR3aa: CASSRTQGAHETQYF
j_gene: TRBJ2-7; abundance: NA; d_gene: NA; v_gene: TRBV2; CDR3nt: TGTGCCAGCTCCGGAACGACCCTAGGTGAGCAGTACTTC; CDR3aa: CASSGTTLGEQYF
j_gene: TRBJ2-3; abundance: NA; d_gene: TRBD1; v_gene: TRBV5-8; CDR3nt: TGTGCCAGCAGACGGGACAGGGAAACGCAGTATTTT; CDR3aa: CASRRDRETQYF
j_gene: TRBJ1-1; abundance: NA; d_gene: NA; v_gene: TRBV19; CDR3nt: TGTGCCAGTAGAACAGGGAAGGTAACTGAAGCTTTCTTT; CDR3aa: CASRTGKVTEAFF
j_gene: TRBJ2-7; abundance: few; d_gene: TRBD1; v_gene: TRBV19; CDR3nt: TGTGCCAGTAGTATCATTGCGACAGGGGGAGCCTACGAGCAGTACTTC; CDR3aa: CASSIIATGGAYEQYF
j_gene: TRBJ1-4; abundance: NA; d_gene: NA; v_gene: TRBV5-1; CDR3nt: TGCGCCAGCAGCTTGGGGTCAGGTGGGGCGTCTGAAAAACTGTTTTTT; CDR3aa: CASSLGSGGASEKLFF
j_gene: TRBJ1-5; abundance: NA; d_gene: TRBD1; v_gene: TRBV5-1; CDR3nt: TGCGCCAGTAGCTTGGATGGGACAGGGGTTCAGCCCCAGCATTTT; CDR3aa: CASSLDGTGVQPQHF
j_gene: TRBJ2-7; abundance: NA; d_gene: NA; v_gene: TRBV7-2; CDR3nt: TGTGCCAGCAGCTTACCAGGTTTCTCATCCTACGAGCAGTACTTC; CDR3aa: CASSLPGFSSYEQYF